This entry describes one TCR beta chain. This sample is drawn from a study of blood T cell repertoires in COVID-19. Study-level information: PBMCs, B-cell-depleted T cells, or T cells were the source of the cDNA or gDNA that made up the material.

Data came from immunoSEQ multiplex PCR; TCRdb stores just in-frame clones and leaves some out. This table holds 87,000 or so clones, about nine tenths found once. V shed 5 bases and J shed 4 bases, with 6 bases lying between them. Germline values: CDR1 GTSNPN, CDR2 SVGIG (reference sequence). CDR3 length: 10 amino acids. The TCR was taken from a woman aged 45 to 65 with active or convalescent COVID-19. The sequenced sample was peripheral blood. The chain uses TRBV30 and TRBJ2-7; D ambiguous. Written as DNA, the CDR3 is TGTGCCTGGGGTCGGTACGAGCAGTACTTC. Protein sequence: CAWGRYEQYF.